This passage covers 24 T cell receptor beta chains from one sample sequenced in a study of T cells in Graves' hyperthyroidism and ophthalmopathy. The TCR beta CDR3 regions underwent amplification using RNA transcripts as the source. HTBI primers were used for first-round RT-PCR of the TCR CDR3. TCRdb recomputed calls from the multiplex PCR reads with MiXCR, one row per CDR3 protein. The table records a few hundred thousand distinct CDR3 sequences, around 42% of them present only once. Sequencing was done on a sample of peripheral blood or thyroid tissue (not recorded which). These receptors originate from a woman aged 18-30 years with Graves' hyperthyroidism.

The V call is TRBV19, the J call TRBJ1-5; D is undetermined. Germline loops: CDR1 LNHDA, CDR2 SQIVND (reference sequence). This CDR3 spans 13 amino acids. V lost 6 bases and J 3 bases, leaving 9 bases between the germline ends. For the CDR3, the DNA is TGTGCCAGTAGCCATCAAGCCAATCAGCCCCAGCATTTT. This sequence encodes CASSHQANQPQHF.

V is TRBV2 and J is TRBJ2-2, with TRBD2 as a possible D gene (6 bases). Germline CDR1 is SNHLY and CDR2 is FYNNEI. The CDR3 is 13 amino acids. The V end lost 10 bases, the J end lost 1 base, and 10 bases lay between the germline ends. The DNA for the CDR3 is TGTGCCACGGGAGCTGGGAACACCGGGGAGCTGTTTTTT. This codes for CATGAGNTGELFF.

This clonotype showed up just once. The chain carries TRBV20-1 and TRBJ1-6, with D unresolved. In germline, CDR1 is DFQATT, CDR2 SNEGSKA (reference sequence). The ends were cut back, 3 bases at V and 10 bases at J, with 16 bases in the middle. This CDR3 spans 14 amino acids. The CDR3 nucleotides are TGCAGTGCTAGGGATAGCGGGAATCGGTCACCCCTCCACTTT. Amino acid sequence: CSARDSGNRSPLHF.

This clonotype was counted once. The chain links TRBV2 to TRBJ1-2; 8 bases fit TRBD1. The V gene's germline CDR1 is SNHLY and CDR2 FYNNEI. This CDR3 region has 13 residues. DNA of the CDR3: TGTGCAACGTGGACAGGGCGACCCTATGGCTACACCTTC. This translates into CATWTGRPYGYTF.

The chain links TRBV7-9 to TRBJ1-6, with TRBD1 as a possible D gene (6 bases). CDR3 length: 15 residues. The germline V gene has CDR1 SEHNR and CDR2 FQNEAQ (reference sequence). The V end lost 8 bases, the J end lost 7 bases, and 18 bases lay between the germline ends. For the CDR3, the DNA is TGTGCCAGCGGGTGGCAGGGCAGGGGCAATTCACCCCTCCACTTT. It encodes CASGWQGRGNSPLHF.

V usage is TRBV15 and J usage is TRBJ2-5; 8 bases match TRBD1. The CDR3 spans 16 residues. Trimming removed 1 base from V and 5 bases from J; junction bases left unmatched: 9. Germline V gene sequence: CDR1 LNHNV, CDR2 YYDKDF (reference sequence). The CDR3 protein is CATSRAGQEGWETQYF. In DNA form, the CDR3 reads TGTGCCACCAGCAGAGCGGGACAGGAGGGATGGGAGACCCAGTACTTC.

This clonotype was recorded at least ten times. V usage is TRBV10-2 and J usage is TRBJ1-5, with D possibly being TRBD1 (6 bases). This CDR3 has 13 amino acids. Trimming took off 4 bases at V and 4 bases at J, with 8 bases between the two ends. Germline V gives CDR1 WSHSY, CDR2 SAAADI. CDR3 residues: CASSAGANQPQHF. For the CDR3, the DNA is TGCGCCAGCAGTGCAGGGGCGAATCAGCCCCAGCATTTT.

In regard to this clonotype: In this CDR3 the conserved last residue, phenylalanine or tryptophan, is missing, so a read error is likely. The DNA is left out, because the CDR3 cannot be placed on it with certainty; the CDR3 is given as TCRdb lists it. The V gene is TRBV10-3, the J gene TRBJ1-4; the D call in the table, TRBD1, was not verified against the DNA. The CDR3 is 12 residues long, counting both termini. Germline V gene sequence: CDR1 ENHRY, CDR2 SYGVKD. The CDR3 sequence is CAISEGLGTGGL.

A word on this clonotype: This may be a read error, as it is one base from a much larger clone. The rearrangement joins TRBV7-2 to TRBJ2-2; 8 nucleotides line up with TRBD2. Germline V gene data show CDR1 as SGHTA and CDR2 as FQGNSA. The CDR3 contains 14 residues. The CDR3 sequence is CASSFSGNTGELLF. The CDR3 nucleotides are TGTGCCAGCAGCTTTAGCGGGAACACCGGGGAGCTGCTTTTT. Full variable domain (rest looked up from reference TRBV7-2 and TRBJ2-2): GAGVSQSPSNKVTEKGKDVELRCDPISGHTALYWYRQSLGQGLEFLIYFQGNSAPDKSGLPSDRFSAERTGGSVSTLTIQRTQQEDSAVYLCASSFSGNTGELLFGEGSRLTVL.

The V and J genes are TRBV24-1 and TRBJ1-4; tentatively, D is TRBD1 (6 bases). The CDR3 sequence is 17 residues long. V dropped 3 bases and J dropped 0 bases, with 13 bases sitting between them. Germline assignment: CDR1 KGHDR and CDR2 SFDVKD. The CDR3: CATSDAGTYSTNEKLFF. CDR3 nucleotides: TGTGCCACCAGTGATGCCGGGACATATTCAACTAATGAAAAACTGTTTTTT.

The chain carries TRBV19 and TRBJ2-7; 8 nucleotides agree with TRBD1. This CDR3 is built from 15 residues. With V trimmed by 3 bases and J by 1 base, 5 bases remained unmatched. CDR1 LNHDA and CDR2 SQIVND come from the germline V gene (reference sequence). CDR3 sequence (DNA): TGTGCCAGTAGTATCGGACAGGGCCCTTCCTACGAGCAGTACTTC. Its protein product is CASSIGQGPSYEQYF. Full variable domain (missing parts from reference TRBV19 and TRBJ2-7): DGGITQSPKYLFRKEGQNVTLSCEQNLNHDAMYWYRQDPGQGLRLIYYSQIVNDFQKGDIAEGYSVSREKKESFPLTVTSAQKNPTAFYLCASSIGQGPSYEQYFGPGTRLTVT.

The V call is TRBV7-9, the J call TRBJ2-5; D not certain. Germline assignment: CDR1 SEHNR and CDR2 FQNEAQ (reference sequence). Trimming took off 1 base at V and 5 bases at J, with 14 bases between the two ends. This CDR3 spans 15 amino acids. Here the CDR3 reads CASSLEVAAYETQYF. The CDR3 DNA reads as TGTGCCAGCAGCTTAGAGGTGGCGGCATATGAGACCCAGTACTTC.

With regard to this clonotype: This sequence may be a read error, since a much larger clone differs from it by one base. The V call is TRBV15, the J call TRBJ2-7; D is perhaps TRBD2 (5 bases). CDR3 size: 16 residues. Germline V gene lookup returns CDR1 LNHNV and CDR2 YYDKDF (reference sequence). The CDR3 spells CAISRDRPSINYEQYF. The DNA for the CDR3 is TGTGCCATCAGCAGAGATCGTCCTAGCATCAACTACGAGCAGTACTTC.

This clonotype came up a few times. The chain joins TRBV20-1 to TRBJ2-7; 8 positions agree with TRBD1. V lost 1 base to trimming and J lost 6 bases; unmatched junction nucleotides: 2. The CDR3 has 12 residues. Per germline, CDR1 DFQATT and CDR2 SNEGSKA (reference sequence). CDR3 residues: CSARATGAEQYF. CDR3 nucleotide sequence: TGCAGTGCTAGAGCGACAGGGGCCGAGCAGTACTTC.

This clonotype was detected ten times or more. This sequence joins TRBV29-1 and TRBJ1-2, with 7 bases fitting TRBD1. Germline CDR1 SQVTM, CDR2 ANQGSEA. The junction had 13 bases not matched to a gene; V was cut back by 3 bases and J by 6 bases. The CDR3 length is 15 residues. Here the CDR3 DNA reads TGCAGCGTTGATGACGCCCTAGACAGGGCGAATGGCTACACCTTC. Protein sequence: CSVDDALDRANGYTF.

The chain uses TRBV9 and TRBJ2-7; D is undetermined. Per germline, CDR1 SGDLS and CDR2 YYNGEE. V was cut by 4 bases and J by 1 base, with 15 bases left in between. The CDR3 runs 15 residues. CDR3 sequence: CASSPRAGQSYEQYF. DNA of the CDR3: TGTGCCAGCAGCCCCCGAGCCGGGCAGTCCTACGAGCAGTACTTC. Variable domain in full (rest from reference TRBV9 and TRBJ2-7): DSGVTQTPKHLITATGQRVTLRCSPRSGDLSVYWYQQSLDQGLQFLIQYYNGEERAKGNILERFSAQQFPDLHSELNLSSLELGDSALYFCASSPRAGQSYEQYFGPGTRLTVT.

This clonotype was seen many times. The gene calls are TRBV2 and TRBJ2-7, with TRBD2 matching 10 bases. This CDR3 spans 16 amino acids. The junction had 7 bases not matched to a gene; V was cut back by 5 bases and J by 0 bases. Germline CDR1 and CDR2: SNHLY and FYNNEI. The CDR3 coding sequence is TGTGCCAGCAGTCGACTAGCGGGTCCGTCCTCCTACGAGCAGTACTTC. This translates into CASSRLAGPSSYEQYF. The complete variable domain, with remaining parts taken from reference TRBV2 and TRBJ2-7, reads EPEVTQTPSHQVTQMGQEVILRCVPISNHLYFYWYRQILGQKVEFLVSFYNNEISEKSEIFDDQFSVERPDGSNFTLKIRSTKLEDSAMYFCASSRLAGPSSYEQYFGPGTRLTVT.

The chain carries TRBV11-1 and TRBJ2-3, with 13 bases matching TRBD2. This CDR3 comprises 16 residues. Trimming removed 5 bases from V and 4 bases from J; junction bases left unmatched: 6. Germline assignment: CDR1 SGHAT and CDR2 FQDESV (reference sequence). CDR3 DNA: TGTGCCAGCAGCGCGGGACTAGCGGGAAGGGCAGATACGCAGTATTTT. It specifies CASSAGLAGRADTQYF.

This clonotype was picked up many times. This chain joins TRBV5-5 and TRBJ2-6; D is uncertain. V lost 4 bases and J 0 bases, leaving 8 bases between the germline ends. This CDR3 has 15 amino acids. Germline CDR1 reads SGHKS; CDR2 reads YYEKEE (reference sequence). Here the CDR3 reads CASSVDLSGANVLTF. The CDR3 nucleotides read TGTGCCAGCAGCGTGGATCTCTCTGGGGCCAACGTCCTGACTTTC.

The CDR3 nucleotides read TGTGCCATCAGTGAGGGGGCCTCTGAAGCTTTCTTT. It is translated as CAISEGASEAFF. The chain joins TRBV10-3 to TRBJ1-1; possible D gene TRBD1, 5 bases. CDR1 is ENHRY and CDR2 is SYGVKD in the germline V gene. V lost 2 bases and J 6 bases, leaving 7 bases between the germline ends. The CDR3 loop spans 12 amino acids.

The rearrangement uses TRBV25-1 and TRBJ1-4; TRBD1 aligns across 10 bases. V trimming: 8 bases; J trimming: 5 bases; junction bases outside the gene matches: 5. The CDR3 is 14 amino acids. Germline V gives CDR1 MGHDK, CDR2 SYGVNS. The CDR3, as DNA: TGTGCCAGCTCACGGGGACAGGGGAATGAAAAACTGTTTTTT. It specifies CASSRGQGNEKLFF.

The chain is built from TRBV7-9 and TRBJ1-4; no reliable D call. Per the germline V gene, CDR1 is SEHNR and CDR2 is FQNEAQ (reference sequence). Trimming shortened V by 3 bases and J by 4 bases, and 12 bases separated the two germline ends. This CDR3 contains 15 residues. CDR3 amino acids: CASSFGGRGNEKLFF. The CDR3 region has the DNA TGTGCCAGCAGCTTCGGAGGTCGCGGTAATGAAAAACTGTTTTTT.

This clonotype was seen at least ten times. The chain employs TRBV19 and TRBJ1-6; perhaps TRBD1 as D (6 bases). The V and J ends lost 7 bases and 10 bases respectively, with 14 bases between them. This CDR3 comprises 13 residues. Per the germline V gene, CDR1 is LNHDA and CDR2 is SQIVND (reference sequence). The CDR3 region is CASTTQGSSPLHF. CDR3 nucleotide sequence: TGTGCCAGTACCACCCAGGGGAGCTCACCCCTCCACTTT.

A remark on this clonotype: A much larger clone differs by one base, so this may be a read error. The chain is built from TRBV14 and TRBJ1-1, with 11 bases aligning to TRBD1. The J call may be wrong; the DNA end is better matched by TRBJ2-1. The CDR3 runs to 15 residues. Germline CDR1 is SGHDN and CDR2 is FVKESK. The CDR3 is CASSLPGTGGDEQFF. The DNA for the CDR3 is TGTGCCAGCAGCCTACCCGGGACAGGGGGAGACGAGCAGTTCTTC.